This T cell receptor (beta chain) was observed in a study of shared clonotypes between healthy human individuals. This clone has only one observation. Data came from immunoSEQ multiplex PCR; TCRdb stores just in-frame clones and leaves some out. Of about 1.1 million clones in the sample, 77% are singletons; the top ten hold more than 0.85%. Germline CDR1 MNHEY, CDR2 SVGAGI. V lost 3 bases, J lost 8 bases, and 5 bases stayed unmatched. The CDR3 extends over 14 amino acids. The gene calls are TRBV6-5 and TRBJ1-2; the match to TRBD1 covers 11 bases. The specimen was memory CD4+ T cells from PBMCs. Subset noted: CD45RA-negative fraction. The TCR originated in a man aged 18 to 29 in good health. Some clones in this sample may be carry-over from other donors' samples. The CDR3 bases are TGTGCCAGCAGTTATCAAGGACAGGGGGCGGGCTACACCTTC. It yields the protein CASSYQGQGAGYTF.